Described below is a single T cell receptor beta chain sequence and its context. Libraries of TCR beta were made from roughly 2.2 micrograms of genomic DNA that came from cryopreserved PBMCs. This specimen comes from a study of cytotoxic CD8 clonotypes in ibrutinib-treated CLL. Only in-frame clones appear in the TCRdb table, and some are missing; sequencing was by immunoSEQ multiplex PCR. The table has 200,000 to 250,000 clones, more than 70% seen once. The CDR3 covers 13 residues. Germline V gives CDR1 KGHSH, CDR2 LQKENI. The V gene lost 2 bases and the J gene lost 4 bases, with 9 bases spanning the gap.

This specimen was PBMCs, taken after 12 months of ibrutinib treatment. The sequence derives from a human donor with chronic lymphocytic leukemia. V usage is TRBV18 and J usage is TRBJ2-7; D possibly corresponds to TRBD1 (5 bases). The chain's CDR3 is CASSPIGEYEQYF. CDR3 sequence (DNA): TGTGCCAGCTCACCAATAGGGGAATACGAGCAGTACTTC.